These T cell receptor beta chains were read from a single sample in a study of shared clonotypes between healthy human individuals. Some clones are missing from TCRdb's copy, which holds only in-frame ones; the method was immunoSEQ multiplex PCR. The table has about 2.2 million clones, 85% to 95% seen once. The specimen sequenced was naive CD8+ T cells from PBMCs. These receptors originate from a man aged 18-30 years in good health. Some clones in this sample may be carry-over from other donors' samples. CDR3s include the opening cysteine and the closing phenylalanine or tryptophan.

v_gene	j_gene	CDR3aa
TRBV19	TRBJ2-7	CASSITGTYEQYF
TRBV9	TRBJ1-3	CASSVGGSSGNTIYF
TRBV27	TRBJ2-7	CASSLGGPNSYEQYF
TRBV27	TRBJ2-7	CASSLSMGTPYEQYF
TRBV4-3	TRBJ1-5	CASSQWLTNQPQHF
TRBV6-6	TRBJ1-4	CASSYKQGGSNEKLFF
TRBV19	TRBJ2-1	CASKGEGGSYNEQFF
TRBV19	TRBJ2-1	CASSILYRVNNEQFF
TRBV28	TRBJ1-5	CASSLMRDRDQPQHF
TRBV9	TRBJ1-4	CASSVDSANEKLFF
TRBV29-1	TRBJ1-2	CSAQGGALNGYTF
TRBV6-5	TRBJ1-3	CASSYGYGENTIYF
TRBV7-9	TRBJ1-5	CASSFGEVENQPQHF
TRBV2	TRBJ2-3	CASSATSGTSGRTDTQYF
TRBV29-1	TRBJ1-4	CSVEDPRSDEKLFF
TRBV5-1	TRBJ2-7	CASSSTPAYEQYF
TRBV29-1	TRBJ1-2	CSVLGTEPPTNYGYTF
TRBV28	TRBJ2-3	CATSDGVASDTQYF
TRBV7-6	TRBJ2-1	CASSQRPSLGLAGPDEQFF
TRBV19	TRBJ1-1	CASSIPGWKTEAFF
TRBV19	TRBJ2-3	CASSIRWTVSTDTQYF
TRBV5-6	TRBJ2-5	CASSFGTGEETQYF
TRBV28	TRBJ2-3	CASSPGGFSTDTQYF
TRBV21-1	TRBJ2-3	CASSARTGPAHTQYF
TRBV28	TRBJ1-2	CASRKTGSYGYTF
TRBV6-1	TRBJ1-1	CASSPGGTLEAFF
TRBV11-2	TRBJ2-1	CASSPSGSTFF
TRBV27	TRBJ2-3	CASIPDLSGTDTQYF
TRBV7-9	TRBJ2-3	CASPGGLAGAADTQYF
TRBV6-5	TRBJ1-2	CASSYSTAYGYTF
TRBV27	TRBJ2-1	CASSPTLGLAGERQFF
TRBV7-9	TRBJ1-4	CASSLFDGGSTNEKLFF
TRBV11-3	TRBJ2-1	CASSQGLAKNNEQFF
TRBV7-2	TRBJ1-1	CASSLWSAEAFF
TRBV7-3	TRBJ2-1	CASSLGFGGPNNEQFF
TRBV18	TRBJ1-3	CASSQDSGNTIYF
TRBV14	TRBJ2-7	CASSPYTTTAQGEQYF
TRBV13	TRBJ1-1	CASSRGVGNTEAFF
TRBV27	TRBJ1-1	CATPSGRPAGTEAFF
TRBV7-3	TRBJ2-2	CASKSNTGELFF
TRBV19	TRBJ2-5	CASMNREETQYF
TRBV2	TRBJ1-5	CASSEIVGAAQPQHF
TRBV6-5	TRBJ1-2	CASSYGVGGGYGYTF
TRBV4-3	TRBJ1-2	CASSQDTGGYGYTF
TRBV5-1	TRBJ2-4	CASSFSGQSEAKNIQYF
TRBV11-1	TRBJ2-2	CASSLSNGELFF
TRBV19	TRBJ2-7	CASGNSIHEQYF
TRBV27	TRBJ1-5	CASTPHRGSNQPQHF
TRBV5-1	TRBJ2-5	CASSLDQAETQYF
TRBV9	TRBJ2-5	CASSVGGGGGPQETQYF
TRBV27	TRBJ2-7	CASSLSQPYEQYF
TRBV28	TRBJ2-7	CASSFRGTGEHEQYF